This T cell receptor beta chain was profiled in a study of T cell responses to AZD1222 COVID-19 vaccine. Study-wide findings and caveats: Clonal diversity was possibly underestimated, and the donors were mostly white British, with more females.

Profiling relied on immunoSEQ multiplex PCR, and the TCRdb table lists in-frame clones only, not all of them. The profile covers more than 95,000 clones, with roughly 88% appearing a single time and about 5% taken by the ten largest. As for this clone: The antigen remains unidentified.

Trimming took 5 bases from V and 5 from J; bases not matched to a gene: 20. Germline CDR1 and CDR2: SGHAT and FQNNGV. The CDR3 sequence is 18 residues long. The chain joins TRBV11-2 to TRBJ2-7; 8 bases agree with TRBD2. The sequencing used peripheral blood, collected on day 0 of AZD1222 vaccination. The receptor was derived from an adult in good health. This chain's CDR3 is CASSPHMPRVAGQNEQYF. CDR3 DNA sequence: TGTGCCAGCAGCCCACATATGCCTCGGGTAGCGGGGCAGAACGAGCAGTACTTC.